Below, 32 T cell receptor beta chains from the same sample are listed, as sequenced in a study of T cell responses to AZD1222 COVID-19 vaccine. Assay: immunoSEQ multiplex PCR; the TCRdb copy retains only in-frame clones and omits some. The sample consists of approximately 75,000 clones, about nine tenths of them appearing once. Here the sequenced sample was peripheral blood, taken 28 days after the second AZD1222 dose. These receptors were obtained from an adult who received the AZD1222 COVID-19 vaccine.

The CDR3: CASSGTDHRGVYKYGYTF. Written as DNA, the CDR3 is TGCGCCAGCAGTGGGACAGACCATCGGGGGGTGTATAAATATGGCTACACCTTC. The chain recombines TRBV5-1 with TRBJ1-2, with 7 bases identical to TRBD1. V gave up 5 bases and J gave up 5 bases; unmatched junction bases: 21. CDR3 length equals 18 residues. Per the germline V gene, CDR1 is SGHRS and CDR2 is YFSETQ.

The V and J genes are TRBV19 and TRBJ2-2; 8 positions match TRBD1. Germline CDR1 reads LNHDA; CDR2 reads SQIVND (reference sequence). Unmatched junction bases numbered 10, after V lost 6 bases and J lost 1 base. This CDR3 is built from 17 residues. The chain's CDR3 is CASSQPLDRGNTGELFF. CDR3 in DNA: TGTGCCAGTAGCCAACCCCTCGACAGGGGGAACACCGGGGAGCTGTTTTTT.

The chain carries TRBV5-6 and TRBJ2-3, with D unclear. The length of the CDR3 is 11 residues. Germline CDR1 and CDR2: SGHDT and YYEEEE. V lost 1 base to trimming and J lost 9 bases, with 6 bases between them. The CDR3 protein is CASSLILTQYF. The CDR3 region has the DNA TGTGCCAGCAGCTTGATATTGACGCAGTATTTT.

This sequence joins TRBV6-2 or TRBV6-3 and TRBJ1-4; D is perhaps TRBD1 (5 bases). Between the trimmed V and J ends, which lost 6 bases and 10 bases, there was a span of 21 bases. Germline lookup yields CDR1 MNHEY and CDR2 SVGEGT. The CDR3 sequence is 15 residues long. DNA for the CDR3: TGTGCCAGCAGCACACCGGGACGGGAGATCGGAAAACTGTTTTTT. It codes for CASSTPGREIGKLFF.

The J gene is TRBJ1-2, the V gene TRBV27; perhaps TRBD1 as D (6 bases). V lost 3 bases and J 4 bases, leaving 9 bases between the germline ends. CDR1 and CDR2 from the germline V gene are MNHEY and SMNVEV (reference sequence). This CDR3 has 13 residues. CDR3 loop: CASSFDRFYGYTF. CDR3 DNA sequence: TGTGCCAGCAGTTTTGACAGGTTCTATGGCTACACCTTC.

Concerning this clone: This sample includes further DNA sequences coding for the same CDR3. The CDR3 DNA reads TGTGCCAGCAGTTTGGTAGGGGGCTATGGCTACACCTTC. This sequence encodes CASSLVGGYGYTF. The chain is built from TRBV12-3 or TRBV12-4 and TRBJ1-2; D perhaps matches TRBD1 (6 bases). The V end lost 3 bases, the J end lost 4 bases, and 9 bases lay between the germline ends. The CDR3 is 13 amino acids.

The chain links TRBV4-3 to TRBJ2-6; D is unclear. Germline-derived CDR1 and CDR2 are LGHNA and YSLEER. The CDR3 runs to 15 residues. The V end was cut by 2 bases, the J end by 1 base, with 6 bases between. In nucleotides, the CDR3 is TGCGCCAGCAGCCAACAACTATCTGGGGCCAACGTCCTGACTTTC. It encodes CASSQQLSGANVLTF.

The CDR3 sequence: CASSQRDNNNSPLHF. DNA for the CDR3: TGTGCCAGCAGCCAGCGGGACAACAATAATTCACCCCTCCACTTT. V and J are TRBV3-1 (or the pseudogene TRBV3-2) and TRBJ1-6; D possibly corresponds to TRBD1 (6 bases). The length of the CDR3 is 15 residues. Germline V gene sequence: CDR1 LGHDT, CDR2 YNNKEL (reference sequence). V gave up 3 bases and J gave up 5 bases, with 11 bases separating them.

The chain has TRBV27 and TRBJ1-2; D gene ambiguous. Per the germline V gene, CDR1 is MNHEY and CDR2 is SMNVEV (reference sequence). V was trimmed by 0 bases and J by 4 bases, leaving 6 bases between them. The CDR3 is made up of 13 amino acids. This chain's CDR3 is CASSLSGSYGYTF. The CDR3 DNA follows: TGTGCCAGCAGTTTATCGGGGAGCTATGGCTACACCTTC.

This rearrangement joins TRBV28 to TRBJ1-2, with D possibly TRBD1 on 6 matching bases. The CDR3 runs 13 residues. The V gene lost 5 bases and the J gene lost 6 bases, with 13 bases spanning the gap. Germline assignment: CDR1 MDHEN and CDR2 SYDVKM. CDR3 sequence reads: CASSQGAGDGYTF. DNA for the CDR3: TGTGCCAGCAGTCAAGGAGCAGGGGATGGCTACACCTTC.

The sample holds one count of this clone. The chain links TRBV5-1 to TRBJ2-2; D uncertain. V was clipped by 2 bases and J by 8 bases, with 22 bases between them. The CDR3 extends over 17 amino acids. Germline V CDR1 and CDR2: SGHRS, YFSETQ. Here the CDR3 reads CASSLGTRRADVGELFF. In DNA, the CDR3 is TGCGCCAGCAGCTTAGGTACCCGACGGGCCGATGTAGGGGAGCTGTTTTTT.

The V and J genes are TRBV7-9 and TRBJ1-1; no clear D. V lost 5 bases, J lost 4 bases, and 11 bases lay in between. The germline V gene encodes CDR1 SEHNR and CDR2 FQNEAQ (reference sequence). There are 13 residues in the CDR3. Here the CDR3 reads CASSTSPVTEAFF. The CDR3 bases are TGTGCCAGCAGCACGTCCCCAGTCACTGAAGCTTTCTTT.

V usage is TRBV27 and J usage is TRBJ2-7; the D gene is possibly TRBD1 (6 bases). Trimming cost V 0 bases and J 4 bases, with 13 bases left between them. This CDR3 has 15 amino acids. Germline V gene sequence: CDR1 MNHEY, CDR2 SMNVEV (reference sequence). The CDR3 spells CASSLSGAVRYEQYF. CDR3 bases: TGTGCCAGCAGTTTATCGGGGGCCGTACGATACGAGCAGTACTTC.

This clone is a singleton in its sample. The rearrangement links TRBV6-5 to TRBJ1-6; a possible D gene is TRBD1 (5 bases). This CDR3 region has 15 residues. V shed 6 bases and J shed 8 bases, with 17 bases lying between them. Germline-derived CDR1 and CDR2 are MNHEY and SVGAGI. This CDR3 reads CASSTNWGNDSPLHF. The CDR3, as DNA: TGTGCCAGCAGCACAAACTGGGGGAACGATTCACCCCTCCACTTT.

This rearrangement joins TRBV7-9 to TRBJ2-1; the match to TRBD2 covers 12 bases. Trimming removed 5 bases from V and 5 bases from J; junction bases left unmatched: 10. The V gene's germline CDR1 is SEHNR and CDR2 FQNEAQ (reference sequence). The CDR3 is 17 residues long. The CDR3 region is CASSTLTSGGKDNEQFF. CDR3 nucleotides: TGTGCCAGCAGCACCCTGACTAGCGGGGGAAAGGACAATGAGCAGTTCTTC.

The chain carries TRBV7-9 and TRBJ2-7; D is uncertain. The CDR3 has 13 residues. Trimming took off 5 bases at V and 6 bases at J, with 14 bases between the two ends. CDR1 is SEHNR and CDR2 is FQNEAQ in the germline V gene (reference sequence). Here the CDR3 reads CASSLPGWSEQYF. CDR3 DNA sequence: TGTGCCAGCAGCCTTCCTGGCTGGAGCGAGCAGTACTTC.

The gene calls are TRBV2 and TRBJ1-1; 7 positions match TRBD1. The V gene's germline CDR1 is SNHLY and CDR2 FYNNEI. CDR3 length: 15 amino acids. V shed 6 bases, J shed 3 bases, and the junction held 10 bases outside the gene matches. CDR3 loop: CASRRGGSGDTEAFF. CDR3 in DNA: TGTGCCAGCAGACGAGGGGGCTCCGGGGACACTGAAGCTTTCTTT.

The CDR3 spells CASRTGPHTEAFF. The CDR3 DNA follows: TGTGCCAGCAGAACAGGCCCTCACACTGAAGCTTTCTTT. The rearrangement joins TRBV6-5 to TRBJ1-1; tentative D call: TRBD1 (5 bases). Trimming removed 6 bases from V and 3 bases from J, with 11 bases in between. There are 13 residues in the CDR3. Germline CDR1 reads MNHEY; CDR2 reads SVGAGI.

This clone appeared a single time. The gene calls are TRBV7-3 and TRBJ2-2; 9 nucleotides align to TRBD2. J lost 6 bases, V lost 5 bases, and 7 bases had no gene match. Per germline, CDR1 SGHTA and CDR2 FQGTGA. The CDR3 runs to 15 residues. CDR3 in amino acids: CASSETGTSPGELFF. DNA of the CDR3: TGTGCCAGCAGCGAAACCGGGACTAGCCCCGGGGAGCTGTTTTTT.

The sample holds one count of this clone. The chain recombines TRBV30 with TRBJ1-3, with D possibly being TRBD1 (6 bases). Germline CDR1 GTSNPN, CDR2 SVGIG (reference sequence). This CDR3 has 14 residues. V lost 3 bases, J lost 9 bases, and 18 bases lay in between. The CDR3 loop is CAWSRDIGGGTIYF. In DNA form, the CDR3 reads TGTGCCTGGAGCCGGGACATCGGTGGGGGCACCATATATTTT. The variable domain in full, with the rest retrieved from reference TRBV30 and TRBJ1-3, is SQTIHQWPATLVQPVGSPLSLECTVEGTSNPNLYWYRQAAGRGLQLLFYSVGIGQISSEVPQNLSASRPQDRQFILSSKKLLLSDSGFYLCAWSRDIGGGTIYFGEGSWLTVV.

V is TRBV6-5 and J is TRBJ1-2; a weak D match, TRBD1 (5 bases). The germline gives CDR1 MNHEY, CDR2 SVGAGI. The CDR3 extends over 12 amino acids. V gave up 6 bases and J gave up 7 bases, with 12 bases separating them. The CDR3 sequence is CASSQGRSGYTF. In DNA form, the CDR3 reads TGTGCCAGCAGCCAGGGAAGGAGTGGCTACACCTTC.

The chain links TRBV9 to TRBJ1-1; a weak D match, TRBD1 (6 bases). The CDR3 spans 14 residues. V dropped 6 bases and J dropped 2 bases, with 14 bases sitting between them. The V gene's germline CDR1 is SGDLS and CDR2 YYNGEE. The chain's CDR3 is CASTPRGRNTEAFF. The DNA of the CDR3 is TGTGCCAGCACCCCAAGGGGGAGAAACACTGAAGCTTTCTTT.

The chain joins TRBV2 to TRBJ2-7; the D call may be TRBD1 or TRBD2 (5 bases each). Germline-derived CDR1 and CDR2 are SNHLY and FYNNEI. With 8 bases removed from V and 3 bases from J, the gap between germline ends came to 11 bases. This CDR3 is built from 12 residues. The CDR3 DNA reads TGTGCCAGCTCTCGGGACCTCTACGAGCAGTACTTC. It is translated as CASSRDLYEQYF.

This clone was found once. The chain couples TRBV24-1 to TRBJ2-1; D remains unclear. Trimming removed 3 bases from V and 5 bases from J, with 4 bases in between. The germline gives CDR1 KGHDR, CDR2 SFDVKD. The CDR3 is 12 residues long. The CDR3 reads CATSDRNNEQFF. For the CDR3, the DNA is TGTGCCACCAGTGATCGGAACAATGAGCAGTTCTTC.

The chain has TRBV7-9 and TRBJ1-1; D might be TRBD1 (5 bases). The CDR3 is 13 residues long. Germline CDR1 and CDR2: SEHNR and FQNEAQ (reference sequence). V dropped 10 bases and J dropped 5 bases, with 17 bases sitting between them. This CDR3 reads CATKGASQTEAFF. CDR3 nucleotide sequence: TGTGCCACCAAAGGGGCTTCCCAGACTGAAGCTTTCTTT.

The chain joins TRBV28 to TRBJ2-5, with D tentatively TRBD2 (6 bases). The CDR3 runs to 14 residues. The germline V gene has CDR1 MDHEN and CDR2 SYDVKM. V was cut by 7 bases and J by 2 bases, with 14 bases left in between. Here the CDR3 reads CASTQGGVQETQYF. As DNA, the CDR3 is TGTGCCAGCACCCAGGGCGGGGTTCAAGAGACCCAGTACTTC.

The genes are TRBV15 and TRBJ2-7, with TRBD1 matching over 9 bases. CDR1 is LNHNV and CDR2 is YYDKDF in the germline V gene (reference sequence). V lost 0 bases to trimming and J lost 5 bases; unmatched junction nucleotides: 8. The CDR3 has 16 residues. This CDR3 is CATSRDPSGTGNEQYF. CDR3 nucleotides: TGTGCCACCAGCAGAGATCCCAGCGGGACAGGGAACGAGCAGTACTTC.

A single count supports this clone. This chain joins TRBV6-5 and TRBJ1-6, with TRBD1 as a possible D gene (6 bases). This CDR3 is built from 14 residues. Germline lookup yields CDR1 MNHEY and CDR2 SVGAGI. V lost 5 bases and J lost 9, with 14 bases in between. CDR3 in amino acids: CASSSGQWISPLHF. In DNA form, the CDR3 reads TGTGCCAGCAGTAGCGGACAGTGGATTTCACCCCTCCACTTT.

CDR3 amino acids: CASSPRGSVEEEQYF. CDR3 bases: TGTGCCAGCAGCCCCCGGGGTAGCGTGGAGGAGGAGCAGTACTTC. V gene TRBV3-1 (or the pseudogene TRBV3-2) combines with J gene TRBJ2-7; a possible D gene is TRBD2 (5 bases). Germline V gene lookup returns CDR1 LGHDT and CDR2 YNNKEL (reference sequence). The V gene lost 4 bases and the J gene lost 7 bases, with 20 bases spanning the gap. The CDR3 loop spans 15 amino acids.

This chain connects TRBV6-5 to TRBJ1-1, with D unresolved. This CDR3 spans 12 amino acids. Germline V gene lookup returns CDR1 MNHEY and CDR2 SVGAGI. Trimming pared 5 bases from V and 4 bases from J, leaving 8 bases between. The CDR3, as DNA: TGTGCCAGCAGTCTGTCCCTCACTGAAGCTTTCTTT. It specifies CASSLSLTEAFF.

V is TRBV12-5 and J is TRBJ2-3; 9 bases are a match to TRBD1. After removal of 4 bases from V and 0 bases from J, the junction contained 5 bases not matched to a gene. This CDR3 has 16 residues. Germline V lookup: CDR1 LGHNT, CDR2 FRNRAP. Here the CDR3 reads CASGSGDRGSTDTQYF. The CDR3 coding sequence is TGTGCTAGTGGTTCCGGAGACAGGGGGAGCACAGATACGCAGTATTTT.

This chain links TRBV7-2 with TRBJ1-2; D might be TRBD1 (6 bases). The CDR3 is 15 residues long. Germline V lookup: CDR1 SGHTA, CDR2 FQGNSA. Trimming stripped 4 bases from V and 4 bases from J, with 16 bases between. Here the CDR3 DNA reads TGTGCCAGCAGCTGGGACACCCGAAGCATCTATGGCTACACCTTC. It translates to CASSWDTRSIYGYTF.